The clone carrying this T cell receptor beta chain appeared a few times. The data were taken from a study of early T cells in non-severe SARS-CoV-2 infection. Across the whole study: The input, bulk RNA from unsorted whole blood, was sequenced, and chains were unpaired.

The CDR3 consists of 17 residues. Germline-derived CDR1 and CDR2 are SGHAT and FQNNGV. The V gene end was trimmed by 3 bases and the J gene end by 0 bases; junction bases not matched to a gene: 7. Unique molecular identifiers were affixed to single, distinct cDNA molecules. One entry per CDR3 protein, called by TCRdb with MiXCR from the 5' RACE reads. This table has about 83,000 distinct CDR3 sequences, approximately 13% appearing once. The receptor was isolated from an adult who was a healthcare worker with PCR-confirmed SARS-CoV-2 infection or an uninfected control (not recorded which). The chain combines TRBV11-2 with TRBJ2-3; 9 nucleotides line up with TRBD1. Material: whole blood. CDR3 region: CASSLRPGQGSTDTQYF. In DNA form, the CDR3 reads TGTGCCAGCAGCTTGCGACCGGGACAGGGAAGCACAGATACGCAGTATTTT. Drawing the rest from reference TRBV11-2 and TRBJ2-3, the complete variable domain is EAGVAQSPRYKIIEKRQSVAFWCNPISGHATLYWYQQILGQGPKLLIQFQNNGVVDDSQLPKDRFSAERLKGVDSTLKIQPAKLEDSAVYLCASSLRPGQGSTDTQYFGPGTRLTVL.